These 22 T cell receptor beta chains were sequenced from one sample in a study of blood T cells in healthy people across ages (dated by TCRdb to about 2015). The library was prepared using 5' RACE. The instrument given in TCRdb is Illumina HiSeq 2500. A second PCR of about 7 to 12 cycles was run with a J-beta primer mix and a sample-barcoded 5' primer. In TCRdb, the public reads were trimmed at Q25 with fastp and aligned with MiXCR, with productive beta chains retained. Duplicate CDR3 protein sequences are folded into a single record with the most common DNA and genes. The sample profile shows 650,000 to 1,000,000 distinct CDR3 sequences; 35% to 40% of them were found once. Under 15% of the sample goes to the ten largest clones. The sequenced material came from blood. Receptor source: a man aged 18 to 30 in good health.

This sequence joins TRBV7-8 and TRBJ2-1; 12 bases align to TRBD2. Germline loops: CDR1 SGHVS, CDR2 FQNEAQ. V shed 1 base and J 13 bases; nucleotides not matched to a gene: 11. CDR3 length: 16 amino acids. The CDR3 is CASSLGLAGEQETQFF. The CDR3 DNA reads TGTGCCAGCAGCTTAGGACTAGCGGGGGAGCAAGAGACCCAGTTCTTC.

The genes are TRBV4-1 and TRBJ2-7; 7 bases match TRBD1. Per the germline V gene, CDR1 is MGHRA and CDR2 is YSYEKL. The V segment lost 1 base and the J segment 7 bases; nucleotides outside the gene matches: 7. This CDR3 is 14 amino acids long. CDR3 residues: CASSQGTGITEQYF. In DNA, the CDR3 is TGCGCCAGCAGCCAAGGGACAGGAATTACTGAGCAGTACTTC.

As regards this clonotype: A read error may account for a junction end that differs from germline. J is TRBJ1-2 and V is TRBV30; 9 nucleotides agree with TRBD1. Germline V CDR1 and CDR2: GTSNPN, SVGIG (reference sequence). CDR3 length: 11 residues. The CDR3 DNA follows: TGTGCCGGGAGACAGGGGGATGGCTACACCTTC. Translated: CAGRQGDGYTF.

This clonotype has ten or more counts. This chain connects TRBV20-1 to TRBJ2-3; no firm D call. The CDR3 sequence is 13 residues long. CDR1 is DFQATT, CDR2 SNEGSKA, per germline (reference sequence). Trimming removed 7 bases at V and 2 bases at J, with 13 bases between. This CDR3 is CSGRPTFTDTQYF. CDR3 bases: TGCAGTGGCAGACCGACCTTCACAGATACGCAGTATTTT.

The rearrangement links TRBV2 to TRBJ1-4, with D possibly being TRBD1 (5 bases). Trimming removed 5 bases from V and 0 bases from J, with 10 bases in between. This CDR3 has 15 amino acids. Germline lookup yields CDR1 SNHLY and CDR2 FYNNEI. Written as DNA, the CDR3 is TGTGCCAGCAGTCGGGACGGTGCAACTAATGAAAAACTGTTTTTT. Translating it yields CASSRDGATNEKLFF. The full variable domain, completed using reference TRBV2 and TRBJ1-4, is EPEVTQTPSHQVTQMGQEVILRCVPISNHLYFYWYRQILGQKVEFLVSFYNNEISEKSEIFDDQFSVERPDGSNFTLKIRSTKLEDSAMYFCASSRDGATNEKLFFGSGTQLSVL.

The chain couples TRBV6-5 to TRBJ2-7; 8 nucleotides align to TRBD2. The length of the CDR3 is 15 residues. J was trimmed by 0 bases and V by 6 bases; bases with no gene match: 7. The germline V gene has CDR1 MNHEY and CDR2 SVGAGI. CDR3 DNA: TGTGCCAGCAGCGATAGCGGGATGAGCTCCTACGAGCAGTACTTC. Encoded protein: CASSDSGMSSYEQYF.

This clonotype was found once. The junction departs from germline at one end; a sequencing error may be responsible. V is TRBV7-3 and J is TRBJ1-1, with 11 nucleotides matching TRBD1. CDR3 length: 16 residues. Germline CDR1 SGHTA, CDR2 FQGTGA. The CDR3 sequence is CASSLTPRTGGAEAFF. In DNA, the CDR3 is TGCGCCAGCAGCTTAACCCCCCGGACAGGGGGCGCTGAAGCTTTCTTT.

A remark on this clonotype: Compared with germline, one end of the junction differs, possibly owing to a read error. The chain combines TRBV20-1 with TRBJ1-5; 9 positions agree with TRBD1. CDR3 length equals 14 residues. CDR1 is DFQATT and CDR2 is SNEGSKA in the germline V gene (reference sequence). The DNA for the CDR3 is TGCAGTGCTAGGTACAGGGGGCCCAATCAGCCCCGGCATTTT. Protein: CSARYRGPNQPRHF.

Written as DNA, the CDR3 is TGTGCCAGCAGCCGTCCCGGGGAGCGGGGGCTGAACACCGGGGAGCTGTTTTTT. This translates into CASSRPGERGLNTGELFF. The chain recombines TRBV7-9 with TRBJ2-2; 8 positions agree with TRBD2. The V gene end was trimmed by 5 bases and the J gene end by 1 base; junction bases not matched to a gene: 12. Looked up from germline, CDR1 is SEHNR and CDR2 is FQNEAQ (reference sequence). The length of the CDR3 is 18 residues.

The chain uses TRBV20-1 and TRBJ2-2; 12 bases are shared with TRBD2. V was pared by 2 bases and J by 1 base, with 8 bases of the junction left unmatched. Germline CDR1 reads DFQATT; CDR2 reads SNEGSKA (reference sequence). The CDR3 loop spans 18 amino acids. CDR3 DNA sequence: TGCAGTGCTAGAAACCGCGGACTAGCGGGGAGGAACACCGGGGAGCTGTTTTTT. As protein: CSARNRGLAGRNTGELFF.

The sample holds a few counts of this clonotype. The J gene is TRBJ1-5, the V gene TRBV4-2, with no clear D. V lost 1 base and J 4 bases, leaving 17 bases between the germline ends. Germline assignment: CDR1 LGHNA and CDR2 YNFKEQ. This CDR3 is built from 17 residues. CDR3 loop: CASSQGAPGILNQPQHF. In nucleotides, the CDR3 is TGTGCCAGCAGCCAAGGCGCCCCAGGCATTTTGAATCAGCCCCAGCATTTT.

The rearrangement uses TRBV4-1 and TRBJ2-5; D may be TRBD1 or TRBD2 (6 bases each). The CDR3 is 15 amino acids. Germline lookup yields CDR1 MGHRA and CDR2 YSYEKL. V lost 1 base, J lost 5 bases, and 14 bases lay in between. CDR3 coding DNA: TGCGCCAGCAGCCAAGTACAGGGAGGAATGGAGACCCAGTACTTC. Residues: CASSQVQGGMETQYF.

A note on this clonotype: The junction shows a germline mismatch at one end, possibly a read error. The DNA for the CDR3 is TGTGCCAGCAGTGTGGACAGGGTTGACGGGCAGTACTTT. It yields the protein CASSVDRVDGQYF. V and J are TRBV12-3 or TRBV12-4 and TRBJ2-5, with 8 bases aligning to TRBD1. The CDR3 consists of 13 residues.

The V call is TRBV20-1, the J call TRBJ2-5; 11 positions match TRBD2. CDR1 and CDR2 from the germline V gene are DFQATT and SNEGSKA (reference sequence). CDR3 size: 13 residues. Unmatched junction bases numbered 2, after V lost 4 bases and J lost 4 bases. In nucleotides, the CDR3 is TGCAGTGCTATTAGCGGGGGGGTAGAGACCCAGTACTTC. Protein: CSAISGGVETQYF.

This clonotype was counted many times. This chain links TRBV7-9 with TRBJ2-1; D is ambiguous. Germline lookup yields CDR1 SEHNR and CDR2 FQNEAQ (reference sequence). Deletions cut 10 bases from V and 0 bases from J, with 13 bases between. This CDR3 spans 14 amino acids. In DNA, the CDR3 is TGTGCCACCGCGCTGGCCGGCTCCTACAATGAGCAGTTCTTC. It specifies CATALAGSYNEQFF.

The genes are TRBV9 and TRBJ2-1, with a weak D call TRBD1 (5 bases). The CDR3 totals 15 residues. Deletions cut 4 bases from V and 1 base from J, with 12 bases between. The germline gives CDR1 SGDLS, CDR2 YYNGEE. CDR3 nucleotide sequence: TGTGCCAGCAGCCATCAGGGTAATTCCTACAATGAGCAGTTCTTC. It codes for CASSHQGNSYNEQFF.

The chain is built from TRBV2 and TRBJ1-5; 7 nucleotides agree with TRBD1. Germline CDR1 and CDR2: SNHLY and FYNNEI. Germline trimming cut 8 bases from V and 1 base from J; bases unmatched to any gene: 8. This CDR3 contains 15 residues. The chain's CDR3 is CASGRGVGSNQPQHF. The CDR3 DNA follows: TGTGCCAGCGGCAGGGGGGTAGGGAGCAATCAGCCCCAGCATTTT.

This clonotype has just one count. V gene TRBV7-9 combines with J gene TRBJ1-5; D is undetermined. CDR3 length: 13 residues. Germline CDR1 SEHNR, CDR2 FQNEAQ (reference sequence). With 7 bases removed from V and 4 bases from J, the gap between germline ends came to 11 bases. The CDR3 region is CASNGPSNQPQHF. The CDR3 region has the DNA TGTGCCAGCAACGGACCGAGTAATCAGCCCCAGCATTTT.

This clonotype was found many times. V usage is TRBV4-1 and J usage is TRBJ1-1; 7 nucleotides align to TRBD1. With V trimmed by 4 bases and J by 7 bases, 9 bases remained unmatched. The CDR3 is 14 amino acids. Germline V gene data show CDR1 as MGHRA and CDR2 as YSYEKL. This CDR3 is CASSLSGAGGEAFF. In DNA, the CDR3 is TGCGCCAGCAGCCTTAGCGGCGCAGGGGGTGAAGCTTTCTTT.

V is TRBV4-3 and J is TRBJ2-1; D not resolved. The length of the CDR3 is 13 residues. Trimming removed 4 bases from V and 15 bases from J, with 19 bases in between. Germline-derived CDR1 and CDR2 are LGHNA and YSLEER. CDR3 coding DNA: TGCGCCAGCAGCCCCGTCGTCTACAATGAGAGGTTCTTC. It codes for CASSPVVYNERFF.

This clonotype was counted at least ten times. The V and J genes are TRBV6-5 and TRBJ1-2; possibly TRBD1 for D (5 bases). Germline V lookup: CDR1 MNHEY, CDR2 SVGAGI. V lost 6 bases and J lost 1, with 9 bases in between. The CDR3 runs 13 residues. For the CDR3, the DNA is TGTGCCAGCAGGCCGACAGTTAACTATGGCTACACCTTC. Residues: CASRPTVNYGYTF.

This clonotype was seen ten or more times. The J gene is TRBJ2-1, the V gene TRBV12-3 or TRBV12-4, with TRBD2 matching over 11 bases. This CDR3 contains 15 residues. The trim removed 6 bases at V and 4 bases at J, leaving 5 bases unmatched. CDR3 region: CASRVLAGEYNEQFF. The CDR3 DNA follows: TGTGCCAGCAGGGTACTAGCGGGGGAGTACAATGAGCAGTTCTTC.